This TCR beta chain was captured in a study of immune cell composition in non-small cell lung cancer. Study-level information: Histologic subtype was mainly adenocarcinoma or squamous cell carcinoma.

Method: immunoSEQ multiplex PCR; TCRdb's copy keeps in-frame clones and lacks some. Of about 7,900 clones listed, 67% are singletons. Normal lung was sampled as far from the tumour as possible, at least 3 cm. DNA was extracted from unsorted cell suspensions stored frozen. Per the germline V gene, CDR1 is LNHDA and CDR2 is SQIVND (reference sequence). The CDR3 has 12 amino acids. V was cut by 6 bases and J by 1 base, with 6 bases left in between. Notes on the study in general: No significant correlation existed between pack-years smoked and tumour clonality. Squamous carcinomas (about 75%) more often had tumour-associated clones >0.5% than adenocarcinomas (around 35%).

The sample holds a few counts of this clone. Its antigen is not known. The source material was non-adjacent lung tissue. This TCR came from a human donor with non-small cell lung cancer. The rearrangement uses TRBV19 and TRBJ1-1; D is uncertain. CDR3 coding DNA: TGTGCCAGTAGAGGAGGGAACACTGAAGCTTTCTTT. Its protein is CASRGGNTEAFF.